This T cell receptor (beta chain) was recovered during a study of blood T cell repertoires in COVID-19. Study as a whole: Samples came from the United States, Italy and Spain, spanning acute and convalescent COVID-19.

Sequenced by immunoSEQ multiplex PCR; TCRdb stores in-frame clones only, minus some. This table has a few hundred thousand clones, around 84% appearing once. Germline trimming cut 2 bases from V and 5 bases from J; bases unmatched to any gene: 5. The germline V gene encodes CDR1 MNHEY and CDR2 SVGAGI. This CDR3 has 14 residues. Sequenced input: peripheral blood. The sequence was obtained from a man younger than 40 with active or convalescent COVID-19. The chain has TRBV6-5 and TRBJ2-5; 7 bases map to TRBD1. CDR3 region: CASSYHRGGETQYF. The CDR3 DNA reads TGTGCCAGCAGTTACCACAGGGGCGGTGAGACCCAGTACTTC.